This record looks at one T cell receptor (beta chain) sequence and its context. The sample originates from a study of cytomegalovirus exposure and HLA in healthy donors. CDR3 length: 14 amino acids. The V gene's germline CDR1 is SNHLY and CDR2 FYNNEI. V lost 7 bases, J lost 5 bases, and 15 bases lay in between. It was with 60 Vbeta and 13 Jbeta primers that the PCR ran. The repertoire was sequenced with immunoSEQ multiplex PCR; TCRdb's copy has only in-frame clones and lacks some. Among around 92,000 clones, over 75% were seen once, and the ten largest hold 3% to 4%. The receptor's source is a female donor in good health and CMV-seropositive. Material: PBMCs. The chain has TRBV2 and TRBJ1-5; tentative D call: TRBD1 (6 bases). The CDR3 is CASTEGGYYQPQHF. The CDR3 nucleotides read TGTGCCAGCACTGAGGGGGGGTACTATCAGCCCCAGCATTTT.